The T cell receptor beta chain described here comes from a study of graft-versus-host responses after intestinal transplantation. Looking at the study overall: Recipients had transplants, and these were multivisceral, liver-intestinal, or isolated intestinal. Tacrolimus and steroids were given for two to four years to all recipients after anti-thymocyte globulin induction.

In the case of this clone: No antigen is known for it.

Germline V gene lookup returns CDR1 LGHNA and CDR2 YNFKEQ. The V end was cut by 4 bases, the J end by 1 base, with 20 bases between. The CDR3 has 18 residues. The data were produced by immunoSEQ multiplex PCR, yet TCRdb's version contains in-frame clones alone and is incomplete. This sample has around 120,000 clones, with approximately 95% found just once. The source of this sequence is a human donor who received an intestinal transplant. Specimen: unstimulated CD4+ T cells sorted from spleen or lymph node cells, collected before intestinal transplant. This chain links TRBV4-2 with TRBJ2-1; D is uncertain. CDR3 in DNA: TGTGCCAGCAGCCGAGCCCTAAGTAAGGTGGCGTCCTACAATGAGCAGTTCTTC. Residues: CASSRALSKVASYNEQFF.